Included here is one T cell receptor beta chain sequence, with context. Its antigen is unidentified. These data come from a study of OX40 agonist ivuxolimab in advanced cancers. Measured with immunoSEQ multiplex PCR; TCRdb has only the in-frame clones, and not every one. Among under 60,000 clones listed, roughly 86% were seen once. Study-wide results and limits: At 0.1 to 3.0 mg/kg, clonal expansion of CD4+ and CD8+ blood T cells had occurred by week 6.

Germline loops: CDR1 MNHEY, CDR2 SMNVEV (reference sequence). This CDR3 has 15 amino acids. V shed 3 bases and J shed 8 bases, with 16 bases lying between them. The input for sequencing was CD4+ or CD8+ T cells sorted from blood, taken in a trial of the OX40 agonist ivuxolimab. The rearrangement links TRBV27 to TRBJ1-4; D remains ambiguous. This receptor was identified in an adult with an advanced solid tumor such as melanoma, head and neck, liver or kidney cancer. The DNA of the CDR3 is TGTGCCAGCAGTTTGGACGTCGGGTCTCGCGAAAAACTGTTTTTT. Translating it yields CASSLDVGSREKLFF.